Listed below are T cell receptor beta chains from one sample, sequenced in a study of monozygotic twins with inflammatory bowel disease. TCRdb reprocessed the 5' RACE reads, with one entry per CDR3 protein and no DNA. Recorded for this sample: approximately 330,000 distinct CDR3 sequences. Material: blood. Every receptor here comes from a human donor with ulcerative colitis or Crohn's disease, or a healthy co-twin of an affected twin (not recorded which). Both conserved end residues are part of each CDR3.

j_call: TRBJ1-4; v_call: TRBV30; cdr3_aa: CAWRGRSNEKLFF
j_call: TRBJ2-7; v_call: TRBV7-2; cdr3_aa: CASSPPGLAGGVHEQYF
j_call: TRBJ2-3; v_call: TRBV12-5; cdr3_aa: CASGLPTVAGSTDTQYF
j_call: TRBJ1-6; v_call: TRBV20-1; cdr3_aa: CSAHRTETLNSPLHF
j_call: TRBJ1-5; v_call: TRBV12-2; cdr3_aa: CASRWDPGESNQPQHF
j_call: TRBJ1-5; v_call: TRBV29-1; cdr3_aa: CSVGGTNQPQHF
j_call: TRBJ2-3; v_call: TRBV7-2; cdr3_aa: CASSPGRPLGTDTQYF
j_call: TRBJ2-2; v_call: TRBV20-1; cdr3_aa: CSAPGQGVTGELFF
j_call: TRBJ2-3; v_call: TRBV20-1; cdr3_aa: CSAPGSTDTQYF
j_call: TRBJ1-2; v_call: TRBV2; cdr3_aa: CATHRGIEGYTF
j_call: TRBJ2-3; v_call: TRBV18; cdr3_aa: CASSRQDRPQYF
j_call: TRBJ2-7; v_call: TRBV29-1; cdr3_aa: CSVEGFWDSNYEQYF
j_call: TRBJ1-1; v_call: TRBV18; cdr3_aa: CASSTAGRSGEAFF
j_call: TRBJ1-1; v_call: TRBV9; cdr3_aa: CASSSTAGNTEAFF
j_call: TRBJ1-4; v_call: TRBV10-3; cdr3_aa: CAIGETGGGNEKLFF
j_call: TRBJ2-5; v_call: TRBV5-1; cdr3_aa: CASSPGGIEETQYF
j_call: TRBJ2-2; v_call: TRBV5-1; cdr3_aa: CASSKDRAIGELFF
j_call: TRBJ2-1; v_call: TRBV12-3/TRBV12-4; cdr3_aa: CAGSLAGGTSGSNEQFF
j_call: TRBJ2-2; v_call: TRBV7-9; cdr3_aa: CASSFLGGRVAGELFF
j_call: TRBJ1-4; v_call: TRBV5-1; cdr3_aa: CASSWTGGGEKLFF
j_call: TRBJ1-1; v_call: TRBV20-1; cdr3_aa: CSAPRKRNTEAFF
j_call: TRBJ2-7; v_call: TRBV28; cdr3_aa: CASRSRPGQGFVAYEQYF
j_call: TRBJ2-1; v_call: TRBV11-1; cdr3_aa: CASSERGQSYNEQFF
j_call: TRBJ2-1; v_call: TRBV12-3/TRBV12-4; cdr3_aa: CASSLMLAGGLDEQFF
j_call: TRBJ1-1; v_call: TRBV9; cdr3_aa: CGSSVAPLNTEAFF
j_call: TRBJ2-5; v_call: TRBV5-1; cdr3_aa: CASRGSREGFPPQETQYF